This TCR beta chain was documented in a study of T cells in Graves' hyperthyroidism and ophthalmopathy. This clonotype has a count of ten or more. The V end lost 5 bases, the J end lost 7 bases, and 14 bases lay between the germline ends. Per germline, CDR1 LGHDT and CDR2 YNNKEL (reference sequence). This CDR3 is built from 14 residues. TCR beta CDR3 regions were amplified from RNA. HTBI primers were the set used in a first-round RT-PCR of the TCR CDR3. TCRdb re-derived calls from the multiplex PCR reads in MiXCR, one entry per CDR3 protein. The sample holds more than 150,000 distinct CDR3 sequences; over 15% are singletons and the top ten take around 27%. Investigators excluded patients with uncontrolled infection, other autoimmune disease, pregnancy or lactation. Clinical symptoms, serum thyroxine, TRAb, thyroid ultrasound and orbital computed tomography informed diagnoses. PBMCs came from less than 11 ml fresh peripheral blood.

This chain links TRBV3-1 with TRBJ1-4; no reliable D call. The source of this sequence is a woman aged 45-65 years with Graves' hyperthyroidism. Sequencing was carried out using blood. The CDR3 DNA sequence: TGTGCCAGCAGCACACGCCCTACCCTTGAAAAACTGTTTTTT. As protein: CASSTRPTLEKLFF.